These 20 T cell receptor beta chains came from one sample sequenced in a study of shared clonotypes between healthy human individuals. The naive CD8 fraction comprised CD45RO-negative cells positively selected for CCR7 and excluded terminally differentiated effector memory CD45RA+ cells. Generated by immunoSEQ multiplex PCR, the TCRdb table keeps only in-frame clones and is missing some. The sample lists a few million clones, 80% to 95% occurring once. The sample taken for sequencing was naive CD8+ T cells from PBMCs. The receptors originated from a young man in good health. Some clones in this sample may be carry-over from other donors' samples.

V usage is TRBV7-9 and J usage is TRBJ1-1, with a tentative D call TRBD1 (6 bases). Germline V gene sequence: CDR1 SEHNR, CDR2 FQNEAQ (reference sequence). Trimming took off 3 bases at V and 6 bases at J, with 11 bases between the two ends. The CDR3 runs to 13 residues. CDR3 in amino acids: CASSLAQGPEAFF. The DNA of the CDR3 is TGTGCCAGCAGCTTGGCACAGGGTCCTGAAGCTTTCTTT.

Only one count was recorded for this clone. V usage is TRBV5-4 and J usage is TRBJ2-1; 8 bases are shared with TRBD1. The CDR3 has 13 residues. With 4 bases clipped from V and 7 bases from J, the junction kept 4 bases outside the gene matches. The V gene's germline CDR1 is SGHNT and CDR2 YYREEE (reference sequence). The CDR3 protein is CASSGQGRNEQFF. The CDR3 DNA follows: TGTGCCAGCAGCGGACAGGGAAGAAATGAGCAGTTCTTC.

The CDR3 DNA is TGTGCCAGCAGCCTCGGACAGGGTTTGGGCACTGAAGCTTTCTTT. Residues: CASSLGQGLGTEAFF. The J gene is TRBJ1-1, the V gene TRBV9, with 8 nucleotides matching TRBD1. With V trimmed by 4 bases and J by 4 bases, 9 bases remained unmatched. CDR1 and CDR2 (germline): SGDLS, YYNGEE. The CDR3 totals 15 residues.

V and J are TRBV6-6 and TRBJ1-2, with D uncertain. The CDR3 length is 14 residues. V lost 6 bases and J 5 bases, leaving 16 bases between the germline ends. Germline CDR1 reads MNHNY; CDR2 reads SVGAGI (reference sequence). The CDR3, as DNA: TGTGCCAGCAGCCAGACATCCTTAGATTATGGCTACACCTTC. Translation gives CASSQTSLDYGYTF.

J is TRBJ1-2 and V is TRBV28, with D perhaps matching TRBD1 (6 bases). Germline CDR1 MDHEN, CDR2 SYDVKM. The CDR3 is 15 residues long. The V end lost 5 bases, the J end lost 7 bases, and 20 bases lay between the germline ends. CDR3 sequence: CASSINYRVGLGYTF. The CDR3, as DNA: TGTGCCAGCAGTATAAATTACAGGGTCGGGCTTGGCTACACCTTC.

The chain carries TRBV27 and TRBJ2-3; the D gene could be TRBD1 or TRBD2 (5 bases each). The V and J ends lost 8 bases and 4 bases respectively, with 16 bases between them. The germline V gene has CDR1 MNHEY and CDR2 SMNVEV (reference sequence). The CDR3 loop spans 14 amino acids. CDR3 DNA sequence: TGTGCCAGCCGATTTGGGGGTACGGCAGATACGCAGTATTTT. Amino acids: CASRFGGTADTQYF.

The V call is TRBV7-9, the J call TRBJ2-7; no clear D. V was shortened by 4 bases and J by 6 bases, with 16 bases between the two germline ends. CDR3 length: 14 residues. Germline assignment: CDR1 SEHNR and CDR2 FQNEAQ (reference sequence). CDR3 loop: CASSSLSSSSEQYF. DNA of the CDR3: TGTGCCAGCAGCTCCCTGTCAAGCTCGAGCGAGCAGTACTTC. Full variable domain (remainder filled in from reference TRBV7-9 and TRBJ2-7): DTGVSQNPRHKITKRGQNVTFRCDPISEHNRLYWYRQTLGQGPEFLTYFQNEAQLEKSRLLSDRFSAERPKGSFSTLEIQRTEQGDSAMYLCASSSLSSSSEQYFGPGTRLTVT.

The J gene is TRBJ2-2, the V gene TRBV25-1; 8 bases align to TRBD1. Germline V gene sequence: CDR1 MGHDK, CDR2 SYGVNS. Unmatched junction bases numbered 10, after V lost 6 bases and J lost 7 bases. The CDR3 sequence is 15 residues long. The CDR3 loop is CASRPGGAFIGELFF. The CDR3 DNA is TGTGCCAGCAGACCAGGGGGCGCGTTTATCGGGGAGCTGTTTTTT.

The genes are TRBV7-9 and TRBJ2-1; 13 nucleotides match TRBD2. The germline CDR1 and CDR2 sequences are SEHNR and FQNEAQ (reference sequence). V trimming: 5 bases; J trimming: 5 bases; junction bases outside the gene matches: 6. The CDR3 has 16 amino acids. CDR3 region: CASSQTSGRANNEQFF. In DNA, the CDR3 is TGTGCCAGCAGCCAAACTAGCGGGAGGGCCAACAATGAGCAGTTCTTC.

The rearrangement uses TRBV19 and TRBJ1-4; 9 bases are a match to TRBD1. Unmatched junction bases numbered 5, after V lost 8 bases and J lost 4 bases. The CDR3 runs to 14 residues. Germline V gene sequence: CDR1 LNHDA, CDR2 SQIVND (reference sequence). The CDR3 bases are TGTGCCAGTGCGGACAGGGGACTTAATGAAAAACTGTTTTTT. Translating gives CASADRGLNEKLFF.

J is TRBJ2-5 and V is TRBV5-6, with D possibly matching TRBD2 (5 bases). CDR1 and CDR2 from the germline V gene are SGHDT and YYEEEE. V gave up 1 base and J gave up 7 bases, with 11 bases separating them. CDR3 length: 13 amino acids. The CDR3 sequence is CASSLRGYGTQYF. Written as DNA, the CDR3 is TGTGCCAGCAGCTTGAGAGGGTATGGGACCCAGTACTTC.

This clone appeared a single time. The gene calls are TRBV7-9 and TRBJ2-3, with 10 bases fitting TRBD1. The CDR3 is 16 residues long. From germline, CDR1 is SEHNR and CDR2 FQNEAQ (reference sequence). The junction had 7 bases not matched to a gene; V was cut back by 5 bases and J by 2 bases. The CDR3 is CASSTRTGGDTDTQYF. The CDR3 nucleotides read TGTGCCAGCAGCACCCGGACAGGGGGGGACACAGATACGCAGTATTTT.

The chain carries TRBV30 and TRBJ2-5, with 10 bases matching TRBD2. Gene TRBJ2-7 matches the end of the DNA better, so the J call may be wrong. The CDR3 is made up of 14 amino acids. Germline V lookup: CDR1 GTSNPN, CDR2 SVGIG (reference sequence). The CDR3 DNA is TGTGCCTGGACTAGCGGGAGTGTGTTCCACGAGCAGTACTTC. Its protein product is CAWTSGSVFHEQYF.

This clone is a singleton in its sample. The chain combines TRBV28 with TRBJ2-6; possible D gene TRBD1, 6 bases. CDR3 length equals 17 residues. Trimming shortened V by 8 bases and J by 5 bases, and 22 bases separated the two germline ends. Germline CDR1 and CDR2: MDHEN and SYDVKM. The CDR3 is CASASWGRINRANVLTF. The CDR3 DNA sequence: TGTGCCAGCGCCTCTTGGGGGCGAATAAATAGGGCCAACGTCCTGACTTTC.

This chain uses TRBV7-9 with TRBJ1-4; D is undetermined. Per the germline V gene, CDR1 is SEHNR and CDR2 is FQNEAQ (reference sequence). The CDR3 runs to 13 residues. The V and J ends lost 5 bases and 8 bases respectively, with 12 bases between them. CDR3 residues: CASSPRQEEKLFF. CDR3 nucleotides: TGTGCCAGCAGCCCCCGTCAGGAGGAAAAACTGTTTTTT.

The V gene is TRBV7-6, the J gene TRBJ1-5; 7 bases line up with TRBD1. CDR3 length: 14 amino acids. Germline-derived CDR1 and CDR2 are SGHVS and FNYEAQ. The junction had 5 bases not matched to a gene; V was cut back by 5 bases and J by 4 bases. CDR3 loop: CASSGGQENQPQHF. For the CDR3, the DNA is TGTGCCAGCAGCGGCGGACAGGAGAATCAGCCCCAGCATTTT.

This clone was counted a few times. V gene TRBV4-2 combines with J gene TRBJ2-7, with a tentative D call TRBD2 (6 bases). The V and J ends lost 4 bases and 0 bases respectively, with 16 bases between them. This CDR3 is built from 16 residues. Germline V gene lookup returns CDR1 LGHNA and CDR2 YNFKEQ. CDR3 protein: CASSPRMGSGSYEQYF. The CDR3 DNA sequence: TGTGCCAGCAGCCCCCGCATGGGTAGCGGCTCCTACGAGCAGTACTTC.

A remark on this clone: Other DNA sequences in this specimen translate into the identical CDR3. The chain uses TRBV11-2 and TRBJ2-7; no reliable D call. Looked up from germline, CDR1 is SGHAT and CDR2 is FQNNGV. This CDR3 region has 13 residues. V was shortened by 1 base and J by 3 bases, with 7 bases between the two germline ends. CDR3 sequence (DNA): TGTGCCAGCAGCTTAGCGACAAACTACGAGCAGTACTTC. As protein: CASSLATNYEQYF.

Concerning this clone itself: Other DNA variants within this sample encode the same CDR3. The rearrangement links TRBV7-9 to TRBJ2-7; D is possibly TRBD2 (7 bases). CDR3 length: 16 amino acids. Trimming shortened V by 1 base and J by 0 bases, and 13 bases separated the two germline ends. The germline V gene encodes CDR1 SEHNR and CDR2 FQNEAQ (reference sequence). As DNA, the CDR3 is TGTGCCAGCAGCTTAGTGGGAGGGGGGAGCTCCTACGAGCAGTACTTC. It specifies CASSLVGGGSSYEQYF.

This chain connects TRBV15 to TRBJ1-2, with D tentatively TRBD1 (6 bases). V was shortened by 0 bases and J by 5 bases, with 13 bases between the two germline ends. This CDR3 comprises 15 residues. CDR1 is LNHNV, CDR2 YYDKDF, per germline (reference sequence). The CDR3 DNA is TGTGCCACCAGCAGAGAGCCACGGGACACATATGGCTACACCTTC. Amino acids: CATSREPRDTYGYTF.